The clone carrying this TCR beta chain has just a few counts. Its antigen is currently unknown. These data originate in a study of human T cells and chemical hapten exposure. Sample time point: patch test 2, 6 weeks after DPC sensitization. Documented treatment: therapeutic diphenylcyclopropenone sensitization with weekly scalp DPC. From the RACE reads, TCRdb called clonotypes with MiXCR, one entry per CDR3 protein. In the table there are 80,000 to 95,000 distinct CDR3 sequences, around 10% of which are singletons. The CDR3 runs to 14 residues. The V end was cut by 3 bases, the J end by 0 bases, with 3 bases between. In germline, CDR1 is SNHLY, CDR2 FYNNEI. Study-level points and caveats: The study found expanded TCRs formed significantly more large CDR3 similarity clusters than controls.

Source: whole blood, taken in connection with sensitization to the hapten diphenylcyclopropenone (DPC). This receptor was taken from a man aged 40-50 years with alopecia areata. Some clones in this sample may be carry-over from other donors' samples. The chain joins TRBV2 to TRBJ2-6; no reliable D call. This CDR3 reads CASSDRSGANVLTF. The CDR3, as DNA: TGTGCCAGCAGTGACCGCTCTGGGGCCAACGTCCTGACTTTC.